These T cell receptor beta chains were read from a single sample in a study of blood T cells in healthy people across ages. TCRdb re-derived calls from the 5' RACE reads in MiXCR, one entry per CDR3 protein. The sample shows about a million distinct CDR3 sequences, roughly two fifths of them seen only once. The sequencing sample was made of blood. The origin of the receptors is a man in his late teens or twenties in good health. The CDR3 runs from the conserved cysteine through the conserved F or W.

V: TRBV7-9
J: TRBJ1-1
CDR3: CASSLPGTISEAFF

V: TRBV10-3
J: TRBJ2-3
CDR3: CAIGDKPPHTQYF

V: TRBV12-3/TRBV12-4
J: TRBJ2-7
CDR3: CASSLVGGDEQYF

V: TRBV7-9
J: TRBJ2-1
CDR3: CASSELAFLFF

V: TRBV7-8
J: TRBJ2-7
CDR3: CASSLASGWKDYEQYF

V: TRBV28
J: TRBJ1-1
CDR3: CASNPDRVSLWDTEAFF

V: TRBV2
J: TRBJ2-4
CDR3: CASSYRTGGENIQYF

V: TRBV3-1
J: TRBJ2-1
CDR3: CASSQRTSGGEQFF

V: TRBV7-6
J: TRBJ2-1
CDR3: CASSRAGNYNEQFF

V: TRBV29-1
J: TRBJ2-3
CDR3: CSANVLAMDTQYF

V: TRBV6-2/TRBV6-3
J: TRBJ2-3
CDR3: CASSQTADTQYF

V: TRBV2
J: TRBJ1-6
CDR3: CASSEKARRGENSPPHF

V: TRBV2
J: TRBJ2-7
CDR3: CASTRDVTATYEQYF

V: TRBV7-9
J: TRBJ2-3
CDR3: CASSLVGKGTDTQYF

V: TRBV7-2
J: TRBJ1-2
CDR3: CASSFRRGQDYGYTF